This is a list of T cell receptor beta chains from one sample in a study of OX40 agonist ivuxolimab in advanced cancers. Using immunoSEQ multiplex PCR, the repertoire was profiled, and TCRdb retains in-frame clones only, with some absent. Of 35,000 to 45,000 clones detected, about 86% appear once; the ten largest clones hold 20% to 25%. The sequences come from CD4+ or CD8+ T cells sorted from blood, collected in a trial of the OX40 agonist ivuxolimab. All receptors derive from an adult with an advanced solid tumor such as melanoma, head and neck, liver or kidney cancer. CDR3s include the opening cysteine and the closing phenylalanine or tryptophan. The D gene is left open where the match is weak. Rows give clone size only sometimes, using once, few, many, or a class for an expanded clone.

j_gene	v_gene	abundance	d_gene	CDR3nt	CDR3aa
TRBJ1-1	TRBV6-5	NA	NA	TGTGCCAGCAGTTACTCGAGCGGGGGCACTGAAGCTTTCTTT	CASSYSSGGTEAFF
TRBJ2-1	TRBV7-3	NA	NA	TGTGCCAGCAGCTTAGGCCAGTACAATGAGCAGTTCTTC	CASSLGQYNEQFF
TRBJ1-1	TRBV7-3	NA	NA	TGTGCCAGCAGCTCGGGCTTGAACACTGAAGCTTTCTTT	CASSSGLNTEAFF
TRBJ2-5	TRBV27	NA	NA	TGTGCCAGCAGTTTGGGGGTATCCCAAGAGACCCAGTACTTC	CASSLGVSQETQYF
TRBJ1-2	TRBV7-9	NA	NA	TGTGCCAGCAGCTTAATTATGGCTCCGGACGGACCTAACTATGGCTACACCTTC	CASSLIMAPDGPNYGYTF
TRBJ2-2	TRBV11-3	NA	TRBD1	TGTGCCAGCAGCCTCCGGGACAGGGGCCCCGGGGAGCTGTTTTTT	CASSLRDRGPGELFF
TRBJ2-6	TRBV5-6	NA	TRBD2	TGTGCCAGCAGCCCCGGGACTAGCATTTCCGGGGCCAACGTCCTGACTTTC	CASSPGTSISGANVLTF
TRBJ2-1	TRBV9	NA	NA	TGTGCCAGCCGGGACGGGGACAATGAGCAGTTCTTC	CASRDGDNEQFF
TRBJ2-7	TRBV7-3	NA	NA	TGTGCCAGCAGCCAAGAGTCGAGCGAGGAGCAGTACTTC	CASSQESSEEQYF
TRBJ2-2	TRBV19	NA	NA	TGTGCCAGTAGTCCCAGTGGGGGGCTCGGGGAGCTGTTTTTT	CASSPSGGLGELFF
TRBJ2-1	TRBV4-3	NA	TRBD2	TGCGCCAGCAGCCAAGTCCCCTCGGCTAGCGGGGGTTTCGATGAGCAGTTCTTC	CASSQVPSASGGFDEQFF
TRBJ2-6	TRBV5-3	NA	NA	TGTGCCAGAGCACTTGGTGAACAAAGTCGGGCCAACGTCCTGACTTTC	CARALGEQSRANVLTF
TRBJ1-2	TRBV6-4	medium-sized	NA	TGTGCCAGCAGTGAAACCCCACAGCCCTTTCAGTATGGCTACACCTTC	CASSETPQPFQYGYTF
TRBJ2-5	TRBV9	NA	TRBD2	TGTGCCAGCAGCTTTAGCGGGGGGGTCCAAGAGACCCAGTACTTC	CASSFSGGVQETQYF
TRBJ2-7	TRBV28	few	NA	TGTGCCAGCAGTCTCCGCAGACAGGTCTCCTACGAGCAGTACTTC	CASSLRRQVSYEQYF
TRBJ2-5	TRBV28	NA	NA	TGTGCCAGCAGTCCGTTAGCCCAGACCCAGTACTTC	CASSPLAQTQYF
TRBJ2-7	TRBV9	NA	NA	TGTGCCAGCAGCCCACGGGACACCCCCGGGGAGCAGTACTTC	CASSPRDTPGEQYF
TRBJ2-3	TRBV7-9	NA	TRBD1	TGTGCCAGCAGCGCCCCAGGGGGCTCTGGCACAGATACGCAGTATTTT	CASSAPGGSGTDTQYF
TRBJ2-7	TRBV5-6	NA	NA	TGTGCCAGCAGCCTGGGACCCGGGTCCGAGCAGTACTTC	CASSLGPGSEQYF
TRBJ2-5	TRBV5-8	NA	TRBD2	TGTGCCAGCAGCCCCAGGAGCGGGGAAACGGCCCAGTACTTC	CASSPRSGETAQYF
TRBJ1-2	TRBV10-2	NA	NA	TGCGCCAGCAGTGAGCTCGCTTCCCCGGTGGGCTACACCTTC	CASSELASPVGYTF
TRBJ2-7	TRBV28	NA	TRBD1	TGTGCCAGCAGTTTCCCCGGCAGGGGGTACGAGCAGTACTTC	CASSFPGRGYEQYF
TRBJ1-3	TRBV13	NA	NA	TGTGCCAGCAGCAGGGACCAAGGGTTGGGGGGCGCTTCTGGAAACACCATATATTTT	CASSRDQGLGGASGNTIYF
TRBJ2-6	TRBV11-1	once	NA	TGTGCCATCCCGGGACTGGGCTCTGGGGCCAACGTCCTGACTTTC	CAIPGLGSGANVLTF
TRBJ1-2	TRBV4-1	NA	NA	TGCGCCAGCAGCCAAGATGTACAGTGGGATGGTGGCTACACCTTC	CASSQDVQWDGGYTF
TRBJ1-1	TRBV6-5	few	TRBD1	TGTGCCAGCAGTTCGGACAGGGAGGGAGCTTTCTTT	CASSSDREGAFF
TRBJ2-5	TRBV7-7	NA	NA	TGTGCCAGCAGCTTCTCCCCCGGGTCGAAGACCCAGTACTTC	CASSFSPGSKTQYF
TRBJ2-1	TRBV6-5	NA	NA	TGTGCCAGCAGTCCAGGGGTAGGCTCCTACAATGAGCAGTTCTTC	CASSPGVGSYNEQFF
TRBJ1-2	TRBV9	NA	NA	TGTGCCAGCAGCGTAGGACGGGCCTCCTATGGCTACACCTTC	CASSVGRASYGYTF
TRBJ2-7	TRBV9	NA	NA	TGTGCCAGCAGCGTAGGGGGGGACAGTCCATACGAGCAGTACTTC	CASSVGGDSPYEQYF
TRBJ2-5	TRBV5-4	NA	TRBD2	TGTGCCAGCAGTAAACTAGCGGGAGAAGAGACCCAGTACTTC	CASSKLAGEETQYF
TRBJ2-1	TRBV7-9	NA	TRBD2	TGTGCCAGCAGCCCTGGGACTAGCGGGCCCTACAATGAGCAGTTCTTC	CASSPGTSGPYNEQFF
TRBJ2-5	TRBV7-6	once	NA	TGTGCCAGCAGCTCCCTGTTGGCCCAAGAGACCCAGTACTTC	CASSSLLAQETQYF
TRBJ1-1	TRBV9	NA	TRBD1	TGTGCCAGCAGCAATCCCACAGGGGGGGTAGCTTTCTTT	CASSNPTGGVAFF
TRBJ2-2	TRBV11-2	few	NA	TGTGCCAGCAGCCTATACACCTATCAGACCGGGGAGCTGTTTTTT	CASSLYTYQTGELFF
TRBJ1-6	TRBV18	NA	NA	TGTGCCAGCTCACGAACAGGGCTACGGTCCTATAATTCACCCCTCCACTTT	CASSRTGLRSYNSPLHF
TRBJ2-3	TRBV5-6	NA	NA	TGTGCCAGCAGCTGGGAACGCGATCCGCATTTT	CASSWERDPHF
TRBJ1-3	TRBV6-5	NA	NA	TGTGCCAGCAGTTACGGGTCGGGGAGCTCTGGAAACACCATATATTTT	CASSYGSGSSGNTIYF
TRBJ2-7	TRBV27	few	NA	TGTGCCAGCAGTTTAACGGGAAAAAACTACGAGCAGTACTTC	CASSLTGKNYEQYF
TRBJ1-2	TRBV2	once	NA	TGTGCCAGCAGCGCGGAGGGTCAGGGCGACGACTATGGCTACACCTTC	CASSAEGQGDDYGYTF
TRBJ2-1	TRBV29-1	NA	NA	TGCAGCGTTGACCAGTATAGGAGGGGGCCGAGCTCCTACAATGAGCAGTTCTTC	CSVDQYRRGPSSYNEQFF
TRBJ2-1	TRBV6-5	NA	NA	TGTGCCAGCAGTATCTACAGGGCCCACAATGAGCAGTTCTTC	CASSIYRAHNEQFF
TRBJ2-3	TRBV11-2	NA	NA	TGTGCCAGCAGCTCCGAACAGGGTTGGGACACAGATACGCAGTATTTT	CASSSEQGWDTDTQYF
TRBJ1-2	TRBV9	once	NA	TGTGCCAGCAGCGTAGAAGATTCGGCGGACTTCTATGGCTACACCTTC	CASSVEDSADFYGYTF
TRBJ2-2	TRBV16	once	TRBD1	TGTGCCAGCACCCTACCGGGACAGGGGAACACCGGGGAGCTGTTTTTT	CASTLPGQGNTGELFF
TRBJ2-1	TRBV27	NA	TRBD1	TGTGCCAGCAGTTTCGGGACAGGGGGGCTTTTTTCCTACAATGAGCAGTTCTTC	CASSFGTGGLFSYNEQFF
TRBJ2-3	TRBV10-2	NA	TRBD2	TGCGCCAGCAGTGAGTGGAGACTAGCGGGGGGAGAACTCACAGATACGCAGTATTTT	CASSEWRLAGGELTDTQYF